This passage covers 26 T cell receptor beta chains from one sample sequenced in a study of CD4 T cells in relation to SARS-CoV-2 and coronaviruses. Produced via immunoSEQ multiplex PCR; TCRdb's table is partial and in-frame only. The sample holds some 20,000 clones, about 76% seen once. Their cognate antigens are unknown. Unexposed donor CD4+ T cells date from 2011-2018, before the COVID-19 pandemic. The cells were cultured for 10 days before CD4+ T cells were isolated. Sequencing was done on a sample of CD4+ T cells from PBMCs, cultured in vitro. These receptors originate from a human donor in good health.

J is TRBJ2-1 and V is TRBV27, with 12 bases that match TRBD2. The germline gives CDR1 MNHEY, CDR2 SMNVEV (reference sequence). Trimming took 7 bases from V and 3 from J; bases not matched to a gene: 4. This CDR3 contains 15 residues. CDR3 coding DNA: TGTGCCAGCAAAGGACTAGCGGGGTTCTACAATGAGCAGTTCTTC. It encodes CASKGLAGFYNEQFF.

Written as DNA, the CDR3 is TGTGCCATCAGTGAGTCGACTAGCGGGAGGGGGAATGAGCAGTTCTTC. Translated, it gives CAISESTSGRGNEQFF. The chain has TRBV10-3 and TRBJ2-1; TRBD2 matches 14 bases. Germline V gene data show CDR1 as ENHRY and CDR2 as SYGVKD. The CDR3 is 16 amino acids. V lost 0 bases to trimming and J lost 7 bases; unmatched junction nucleotides: 2.

The rearrangement links TRBV28 to TRBJ1-5; the D is unclear. The V end was cut by 1 base, the J end by 3 bases, with 10 bases between. Germline V gives CDR1 MDHEN, CDR2 SYDVKM. The CDR3 runs 15 residues. CDR3 nucleotide sequence: TGTGCCAGCAGTTTATTCCAGGTCCCCAATCAGCCCCAGCATTTT. It translates to CASSLFQVPNQPQHF.

This clone occurred a few times. CDR3: CASSLTGGETQYF. As DNA, the CDR3 is TGTGCCAGCAGCTTAACCGGGGGGGAGACCCAGTACTTC. The rearrangement links TRBV7-3 to TRBJ2-5, with 7 bases identical to TRBD2. This CDR3 spans 13 amino acids. The trim removed 0 bases at V and 5 bases at J, leaving 0 bases unmatched. Germline loops: CDR1 SGHTA, CDR2 FQGTGA.

The chain's CDR3 is CASSYGREGVNEQFF. The CDR3 DNA follows: TGTGCCAGCAGTTACGGGCGGGAGGGAGTGAATGAGCAGTTCTTC. The gene calls are TRBV6-5 and TRBJ2-1; 9 nucleotides match TRBD2. The length of the CDR3 is 15 residues. CDR1 is MNHEY, CDR2 SVGAGI, per germline. Unmatched junction bases numbered 6, after V lost 2 bases and J lost 7 bases.

This clone was observed a handful of times. CDR3 nucleotide sequence: TGTGCCAGCAGTTACAGGGATTCCACGGGAGAGCAGTACTTC. Protein sequence: CASSYRDSTGEQYF. The chain couples TRBV2 to TRBJ2-7, with D tentatively TRBD1 (6 bases). Germline CDR1 SNHLY, CDR2 FYNNEI. V was pared by 5 bases and J by 7 bases, with 18 bases between. The CDR3 length is 14 residues. Using reference TRBV2 and TRBJ2-7 for the parts outside the CDR3, the full variable domain is EPEVTQTPSHQVTQMGQEVILRCVPISNHLYFYWYRQILGQKVEFLVSFYNNEISEKSEIFDDQFSVERPDGSNFTLKIRSTKLEDSAMYFCASSYRDSTGEQYFGPGTRLTVT.

This clone came up once. This chain links TRBV12-5 with TRBJ1-3; possible D gene TRBD1, 6 bases. The length of the CDR3 is 12 residues. V was clipped by 7 bases and J by 3 bases, with 7 bases between them. Germline CDR1 LGHNT, CDR2 FRNRAP. For the CDR3, the DNA is TGTGCTAGTGTCAGGGGTGGAAACACCATATATTTT. Protein: CASVRGGNTIYF.

The chain carries TRBV20-1 and TRBJ1-1; no reliable D call. CDR1 and CDR2 from the germline V gene are DFQATT and SNEGSKA (reference sequence). Deletions cut 3 bases from V and 4 bases from J, with 6 bases between. The CDR3 contains 11 residues. CDR3 coding DNA: TGCAGTGCTAGCACCCCCACTGAAGCTTTCTTT. It yields the protein CSASTPTEAFF.

This chain links TRBV7-8 with TRBJ2-7; possibly TRBD2 for D (6 bases). V was shortened by 1 base and J by 3 bases, with 10 bases between the two germline ends. Germline V gives CDR1 SGHVS, CDR2 FQNEAQ. There are 14 residues in the CDR3. The CDR3 nucleotides read TGTGCCAGCAGCTTAGTGACGGGAGTCTACGAGCAGTACTTC. It is translated as CASSLVTGVYEQYF.

The chain employs TRBV3-1 (or the pseudogene TRBV3-2) and TRBJ2-1; no clear D gene. CDR3 size: 16 residues. Trimming took 0 bases from V and 3 from J, leaving 12 bases between them. CDR1 LGHDT and CDR2 YNNKEL come from the germline V gene (reference sequence). CDR3 nucleotide sequence: TGTGCCAGCAGCCAAGAGGACCGGACCTACTACAATGAGCAGTTCTTC. Translating it yields CASSQEDRTYYNEQFF.

The rearrangement uses TRBV7-8 and TRBJ2-3; the D is unclear. This CDR3 has 13 residues. Looked up from germline, CDR1 is SGHVS and CDR2 is FQNEAQ. V lost 1 base, J lost 5 bases, and 7 bases lay in between. The CDR3 reads CASSLERRDTQYF. DNA for the CDR3: TGTGCCAGCAGCTTAGAGCGCAGAGATACGCAGTATTTT.

This clone was seen just once. This rearrangement joins TRBV28 to TRBJ2-1; D not certain. The CDR3 has 12 residues. Per the germline V gene, CDR1 is MDHEN and CDR2 is SYDVKM. V was clipped by 4 bases and J by 5 bases, with 6 bases between them. CDR3 sequence reads: CASSSRHNEQFF. CDR3 nucleotides: TGTGCCAGCAGTTCAAGACACAATGAGCAGTTCTTC.

The chain carries TRBV7-2 and TRBJ2-7, with a possible D match to TRBD2 (6 bases). Germline CDR1 is SGHTA and CDR2 is FQGNSA. This CDR3 is built from 15 residues. V lost 5 bases and J lost 3, with 17 bases in between. The CDR3 here is CASSPFVGSGYEQYF. The CDR3 DNA reads as TGTGCCAGCAGCCCATTTGTTGGTAGCGGCTACGAGCAGTACTTC.

This chain joins TRBV18 and TRBJ1-3; maybe TRBD1 (5 bases). V was trimmed by 2 bases and J by 4 bases, leaving 12 bases between them. From germline, CDR1 is KGHSH and CDR2 LQKENI. The CDR3 is 15 residues long. The CDR3 nucleotides read TGTGCCAGCTCACCATTTTCAGGGCGAGGAAACACCATATATTTT. It yields the protein CASSPFSGRGNTIYF.

The chain links TRBV5-1 to TRBJ2-7, with 10 positions matching TRBD2. The CDR3 runs to 16 residues. J was trimmed by 1 base and V by 0 bases; bases with no gene match: 4. CDR1 is SGHRS, CDR2 YFSETQ, per germline. The CDR3 nucleotides read TGCGCCAGCAGCTTGGGTCCAGCGGGAGGGTCCTACGAGCAGTACTTC. Its translation: CASSLGPAGGSYEQYF.

Here the CDR3 DNA reads TGTGCCAGCAAGGGGGACGGCACTATCTATAATTCACCCCTCCACTTT. It codes for CASKGDGTIYNSPLHF. The chain recombines TRBV27 with TRBJ1-6; TRBD1 might be the D (6 bases). CDR1 is MNHEY, CDR2 SMNVEV, per germline (reference sequence). This CDR3 has 16 residues. Trimming removed 7 bases at V and 3 bases at J, with 16 bases between.

This sequence joins TRBV6-1 and TRBJ1-1; possibly TRBD1 for D (5 bases). Trimming shortened V by 3 bases and J by 5 bases, and 10 bases separated the two germline ends. The germline V gene has CDR1 MNHNS and CDR2 SASEGT. CDR3 length: 13 residues. Here the CDR3 reads CASSDRVGTEAFF. CDR3 DNA sequence: TGTGCCAGCAGTGACAGGGTCGGGACTGAAGCTTTCTTT.

The V gene is TRBV7-9, the J gene TRBJ1-6; 7 bases match TRBD1. The CDR3 has 15 amino acids. Germline V CDR1 and CDR2: SEHNR, FQNEAQ (reference sequence). The V gene end was trimmed by 1 base and the J gene end by 7 bases; junction bases not matched to a gene: 4. CDR3 loop: CASSLGTGVNSPLHF. The CDR3 bases are TGTGCCAGCAGCTTAGGTACAGGGGTAAATTCACCCCTCCACTTT.

The chain carries TRBV27 and TRBJ2-5; the D gene is possibly TRBD2 (6 bases). This CDR3 has 16 residues. V lost 0 bases and J lost 0, with 11 bases in between. In germline, CDR1 is MNHEY, CDR2 SMNVEV (reference sequence). The CDR3 sequence is CASSLSEGLYQETQYF. The CDR3 bases are TGTGCCAGCAGTTTATCGGAGGGGCTGTACCAAGAGACCCAGTACTTC.

V gene TRBV6-5 combines with J gene TRBJ1-2, with 8 positions matching TRBD1. V dropped 7 bases and J dropped 3; count of bases not matched to a gene: 7. In germline, CDR1 is MNHEY, CDR2 SVGAGI. This CDR3 region has 14 residues. CDR3 nucleotide sequence: TGTGCCAGCATTCGGGACAGGTATGACTATGGCTACACCTTC. Translating it yields CASIRDRYDYGYTF.

The rearrangement joins TRBV7-9 to TRBJ2-2; the D gene is possibly TRBD2 (6 bases). The CDR3 has 15 amino acids. Deletions cut 4 bases from V and 6 bases from J, with 15 bases between. Germline CDR1 reads SEHNR; CDR2 reads FQNEAQ (reference sequence). CDR3 nucleotides: TGTGCCAGCAGCTCTCCGAAAGAGCGGGCCGGGGAGCTGTTTTTT. Protein sequence: CASSSPKERAGELFF.

This clone was observed a few times. V is TRBV19 and J is TRBJ2-1; no clear D gene. Germline V gene data show CDR1 as LNHDA and CDR2 as SQIVND (reference sequence). The CDR3 sequence is 12 residues long. V was cut by 0 bases and J by 7 bases, with 4 bases left in between. CDR3 coding DNA: TGTGCCAGTAGTATAGAGGGGAATGAGCAGTTCTTC. This codes for CASSIEGNEQFF.

This chain links TRBV2 with TRBJ1-2, with a possible D match to TRBD1 (6 bases). This CDR3 contains 15 residues. Trimming stripped 5 bases from V and 1 base from J, with 14 bases between. CDR1 is SNHLY and CDR2 is FYNNEI in the germline V gene. The chain's CDR3 is CASSLAQGHNYGYTF. DNA of the CDR3: TGTGCCAGCAGTCTCGCCCAGGGACATAACTATGGCTACACCTTC.

This sequence joins TRBV18 and TRBJ2-7; the match to TRBD2 covers 7 bases. Per germline, CDR1 KGHSH and CDR2 LQKENI. The junction had 3 bases not matched to a gene; V was cut back by 1 base and J by 0 bases. The CDR3 covers 15 residues. This chain's CDR3 is CASSPLGEGSYEQYF. CDR3 DNA: TGTGCCAGCTCACCACTAGGGGAGGGCTCCTACGAGCAGTACTTC.

This sequence joins TRBV6-1 and TRBJ2-1; D ambiguous. Germline values: CDR1 MNHNS, CDR2 SASEGT. Trimming removed 1 base from V and 0 bases from J, with 10 bases in between. CDR3 length equals 16 residues. The CDR3 sequence is CASSEVVDRSYNEQFF. Here the CDR3 DNA reads TGTGCCAGCAGTGAAGTTGTAGATCGCTCCTACAATGAGCAGTTCTTC.

In its sample, this clone was seen a few times. The chain couples TRBV5-1 to TRBJ1-3, with D perhaps matching TRBD1 (5 bases). V was cut by 3 bases and J by 0 bases, with 13 bases left in between. Germline V lookup: CDR1 SGHRS, CDR2 YFSETQ. The CDR3 is made up of 16 amino acids. CDR3 sequence (DNA): TGCGCCAGCAGCTGGGAAGCAGGGAGCTCTGGAAACACCATATATTTT. Translated, it gives CASSWEAGSSGNTIYF.